Listed below are T cell receptor beta chains from one sample, sequenced in a study of cytomegalovirus exposure and HLA in healthy donors. Method: immunoSEQ multiplex PCR; TCRdb's copy keeps in-frame clones and lacks some. The table has around 200,000 clones, roughly 80% seen once. The specimen sequenced was PBMCs. The origin of the receptors is a man aged 50-59 years in good health and CMV-seronegative. Each CDR3 is given with its conserved first and last residue. The D gene is left open where the match is weak. Size values are once, few and many counts, or a class for expanded clones, and some rows have none.

d_call j_call v_call clone_size cdr3_aa cdr3_nt
TRBD2 TRBJ2-4 TRBV7-2 . CASSQGLAGGLAKNIQYF TGTGCCAGCAGCCAGGGACTAGCGGGGGGCCTAGCCAAAAACATTCAGTACTTC
TRBD1 TRBJ1-1 TRBV7-2 once CASSLTESTGNPEAFF TGTGCCAGCAGCTTAACGGAATCGACAGGGAACCCTGAAGCTTTCTTT
. TRBJ2-1 TRBV5-1 . CASSSSSYNEQFF TGCGCCAGCAGCTCGAGCTCCTACAATGAGCAGTTCTTC
. TRBJ2-4 TRBV5-4 . CASSRRGGPNRDNIQYF TGTGCCAGCAGCCGAAGAGGCGGGCCCAATAGGGATAACATTCAGTACTTC
. TRBJ2-1 TRBV30 . CAWSPRGPYNEQFF TGTGCCTGGAGTCCCCGGGGTCCCTACAATGAGCAGTTCTTC
. TRBJ1-5 TRBV7-9 . CASSGDTSNQPQHF TGTGCCAGCAGCGGGGACACTAGCAATCAGCCCCAGCATTTT
TRBD1 TRBJ2-1 TRBV5-1 . CASSHDRVYNEQFF TGCGCCAGCAGCCACGACAGGGTCTACAATGAGCAGTTCTTC
. TRBJ2-1 TRBV27 . CASSSPPSNEQFF TGTGCCAGCAGTTCCCCGCCCAGCAATGAGCAGTTCTTC
TRBD1 TRBJ2-1 TRBV7-2 . CASSLANRGREQFF TGTGCCAGCAGCTTAGCGAACAGGGGGCGTGAGCAGTTCTTC
. TRBJ2-7 TRBV28 . CASSLNLKQYF TGTGCCAGCAGTTTAAACTTGAAGCAGTACTTC
. TRBJ2-7 TRBV20-1 . CSALQGYEQYF TGCAGTGCTTTGCAGGGCTACGAGCAGTACTTC
. TRBJ1-1 TRBV5-1 . CASSLVLGAGSTEAFF TGCGCCAGCAGCTTGGTTTTGGGGGCAGGAAGCACTGAAGCTTTCTTT
. TRBJ2-3 TRBV5-1 . CASSLFSGGTDTQYF TGCGCCAGCAGCTTGTTTTCGGGGGGCACAGATACGCAGTATTTT
. TRBJ2-6 TRBV7-3 . CASSFRSGSGANVLTF TGTGCCAGCAGCTTCAGATCAGGCTCTGGGGCCAACGTCCTGACTTTC
. TRBJ2-7 TRBV5-8 . CASSFPGTYEQYF TGTGCCAGCAGCTTCCCAGGGACCTACGAGCAGTACTTC
TRBD1 TRBJ1-1 TRBV27 . CASSLLTGTEAFF TGTGCCAGCAGTTTACTGACAGGGACTGAAGCTTTCTTT